This paragraph reports one T cell receptor (beta chain). Only in-frame clones appear in the TCRdb table, and some are missing; sequencing was by immunoSEQ multiplex PCR. In the table there are more than 150,000 clones, less than 95% of which are singletons. The data derive from a study of blood T cell repertoires in COVID-19. CDR3 length: 17 amino acids. Germline V gene lookup returns CDR1 LNHDA and CDR2 SQIVND (reference sequence). The V gene end was trimmed by 1 base and the J gene end by 0 bases; junction bases not matched to a gene: 8. Source material: peripheral blood. The sequence was collected from a man aged 25-40 years with COVID-19, enrolled during active disease. V is TRBV19 and J is TRBJ1-1; TRBD1 matches at 7 bases. The CDR3 protein is CASSIGTRGSLNTEAFF. In nucleotides, the CDR3 is TGTGCCAGTAGTATAGGGACCAGGGGGTCCCTGAACACTGAAGCTTTCTTT.